The 13 T cell receptor beta chains below were found in one sample sequenced in a study of OX40 agonist ivuxolimab in advanced cancers. The repertoire was sequenced with immunoSEQ multiplex PCR; TCRdb's copy has only in-frame clones and lacks some. Here the sample spans about 90,000 clones, about 90% being singletons. The sequences come from CD4+ or CD8+ T cells sorted from blood, collected in a trial of the OX40 agonist ivuxolimab. The receptors were sampled from an adult with an advanced solid tumor such as melanoma, head and neck, liver or kidney cancer.

The chain combines TRBV2 with TRBJ2-1; unclear D gene. Trimming cost V 4 bases and J 12 bases, with 19 bases left between them. Germline-derived CDR1 and CDR2 are SNHLY and FYNNEI. This CDR3 has 14 residues. The CDR3 nucleotides read TGTGCCAGCAGTGTGGGCTCGACCTCCCCGTTGCAGTTCTTC. Its protein product is CASSVGSTSPLQFF.

V is TRBV6-5 and J is TRBJ1-4; 8 bases line up with TRBD1. Germline V CDR1 and CDR2: MNHEY, SVGAGI. There are 15 residues in the CDR3. Trimming cost V 2 bases and J 6 bases; bases outside gene matches: 5. Written as DNA, the CDR3 is TGTGCCAGCAGTTACCAGACAGGGGAGGATGAAAAACTGTTTTTT. It specifies CASSYQTGEDEKLFF.

V usage is TRBV9 and J usage is TRBJ2-3; D gene uncertain. The V gene lost 0 bases and the J gene lost 2 bases, with 4 bases spanning the gap. The germline CDR1 and CDR2 sequences are SGDLS and YYNGEE. The CDR3 is made up of 13 amino acids. The CDR3 nucleotides read TGTGCCAGCAGCGTAGGGGACACAGATACGCAGTATTTT. Translated, it gives CASSVGDTDTQYF. Using reference TRBV9 and TRBJ2-3 for the parts outside the CDR3, the full variable domain is DSGVTQTPKHLITATGQRVTLRCSPRSGDLSVYWYQQSLDQGLQFLIQYYNGEERAKGNILERFSAQQFPDLHSELNLSSLELGDSALYFCASSVGDTDTQYFGPGTRLTVL.

The V call is TRBV28, the J call TRBJ1-4; D gene uncertain. This CDR3 has 12 residues. Per the germline V gene, CDR1 is MDHEN and CDR2 is SYDVKM. V was shortened by 7 bases and J by 8 bases, with 11 bases between the two germline ends. CDR3 sequence reads: CASISGREKLFF. CDR3 in DNA: TGTGCCAGCATCTCTGGACGGGAAAAACTGTTTTTT.

This chain joins TRBV23-1 and TRBJ1-5, with D uncertain. TRBV23-1 carries the ORF label, with uncertain function. The V end lost 5 bases, the J end lost 7 bases, and 3 bases lay between the germline ends. The length of the CDR3 is 10 residues. CDR3 residues: CASSFQPQHF. DNA of the CDR3: TGCGCCAGCAGTTTCCAGCCCCAGCATTTT.

The chain employs TRBV6-4 and TRBJ1-1; 7 bases align to TRBD1. Germline V gene sequence: CDR1 MRHNA, CDR2 SNTAGT. The CDR3 is 13 amino acids. Trimming cost V 6 bases and J 1 base; bases outside gene matches: 2. CDR3 region: CASRGQPNTEAFF. The CDR3 DNA sequence: TGTGCCAGCAGGGGACAGCCGAACACTGAAGCTTTCTTT.

As to this clone: A read error may account for a junction end that differs from germline. V usage is TRBV7-2 and J usage is TRBJ2-5, with TRBD2 as a possible D gene (6 bases). The CDR3 totals 12 residues. The germline V gene encodes CDR1 SGHTA and CDR2 FQGNSA. In DNA form, the CDR3 reads TGTGCCAGCAGCTTAGGGACTAAAACCCCTGACTTC. As protein: CASSLGTKTPDF.

This chain links TRBV10-3 with TRBJ2-5; 13 bases are shared with TRBD2. The CDR3 totals 19 residues. V gave up 1 base and J gave up 3 bases; unmatched junction bases: 11. Germline lookup yields CDR1 ENHRY and CDR2 SYGVKD. CDR3 loop: CAISEFRTSGRGAKETQYF. CDR3 nucleotides: TGTGCCATCAGTGAGTTTCGGACTAGCGGGAGAGGGGCCAAAGAGACCCAGTACTTC.

CDR3 sequence reads: CASSSLIGSGNTIYF. The DNA of the CDR3 is TGTGCCAGCAGCTCGTTAATCGGATCTGGAAACACCATATATTTT. V usage is TRBV7-6 and J usage is TRBJ1-3; no definite D call. V was pared by 4 bases and J by 1 base, with 11 bases between. The germline V gene encodes CDR1 SGHVS and CDR2 FNYEAQ. This CDR3 has 15 amino acids.

The chain is built from TRBV5-1 and TRBJ2-3; D is unclear. Germline CDR1 and CDR2: SGHRS and YFSETQ. The CDR3 sequence is 15 residues long. Trimming cost V 0 bases and J 0 bases, with 8 bases left between them. The CDR3 bases are TGCGCCAGCAGCTTGGCCCCTACTAGCACAGATACGCAGTATTTT. Amino acid sequence: CASSLAPTSTDTQYF.

V gene TRBV19 combines with J gene TRBJ1-2; 8 nucleotides match TRBD1. Trimming took 3 bases from V and 4 from J; bases not matched to a gene: 4. The CDR3 extends over 14 amino acids. Germline V CDR1 and CDR2: LNHDA, SQIVND (reference sequence). CDR3 sequence reads: CASSIDRGGYGYTF. The CDR3 nucleotides are TGTGCCAGTAGTATCGACAGGGGCGGCTATGGCTACACCTTC.

The genes are TRBV6-5 and TRBJ2-1; TRBD2 aligns across 10 bases. With 10 bases clipped from V and 8 bases from J, the junction kept 8 bases outside the gene matches. Germline V gene lookup returns CDR1 MNHEY and CDR2 SVGAGI. The CDR3 is 13 amino acids. The CDR3: CANTAGGSDEQFF. CDR3 coding DNA: TGTGCCAACACAGCGGGAGGGTCCGATGAGCAGTTCTTC.

The gene calls are TRBV19 and TRBJ2-2; 8 bases align to TRBD2. The CDR3 consists of 16 residues. The V gene's germline CDR1 is LNHDA and CDR2 SQIVND (reference sequence). Losses at the gene ends were 4 bases for V and 4 bases for J; bases not matched to a gene: 8. CDR3 DNA sequence: TGTGCCAGTAGTACCATAGCGGGGTTGGGCACCGGGGAGCTGTTTTTT. The encoded protein is CASSTIAGLGTGELFF.